This T cell receptor (beta chain) emerged from a study of Graves' ophthalmopathy and Graves' hyperthyroidism. Findings of the study overall: With over 85% sensitivity and 81.08% specificity, a 13-signature model separated ophthalmopathy from stable hyperthyroidism. The authors also found most expanded thyroid clonotypes above 0.001 frequency in blood.

The V gene lost 2 bases and the J gene lost 4 bases, with 9 bases spanning the gap. Germline-derived CDR1 and CDR2 are GTSNPN and SVGIG (reference sequence). The CDR3 loop spans 13 amino acids. Ineligible for inclusion were patients with other autoimmune diseases, uncontrolled infections, pregnancy or lactation. It was from under 13 ml of fresh peripheral blood that the PBMCs came. Concerning this clonotype: Its antigen is not identified.

The authors amplified TCR beta CDR3 regions, and they did so from RNA transcripts for repertoire sequencing. Following a first-round RT-PCR that used HTBI primers, a second-round multiplex PCR was carried out. TCRdb analysed the multiplex PCR reads with MiXCR anew, one entry per CDR3 protein. This sample yields roughly 400,000 distinct CDR3 sequences, of which approximately 20% are seen a single time; roughly 1.4% belongs to the top ten. The receptor comes from a woman younger than 30 with Graves' ophthalmopathy. Sequences were obtained from peripheral blood. V gene TRBV30 combines with J gene TRBJ1-5; D is uncertain. CDR3 region: CAWSWGANQPQHF. CDR3 bases: TGTGCCTGGAGTTGGGGAGCAAATCAGCCCCAGCATTTT.